This TCR beta chain was profiled in a study of cytomegalovirus exposure and HLA in healthy donors. The study, taken as a whole, reports: Previous analysis showed most TCR beta V segments were productive about 90% or about 30% of the time.

The V gene's germline CDR1 is LNHDA and CDR2 SQIVND (reference sequence). The CDR3 contains 18 residues. Trimming took 3 bases from V and 2 from J; bases not matched to a gene: 11. This clone came up once. The antigen is not known. Both 60 Vbeta primers and 13 Jbeta primers went into the PCR. TCRdb keeps only in-frame clones here, not all; method: immunoSEQ multiplex PCR. The sample contains fewer than 200,000 clones, over 70% of which appear only once. Sequencing was done on a sample of PBMCs. This TCR was recovered from a woman aged 25 to 39 in good health and CMV-seronegative. This chain joins TRBV19 and TRBJ2-7; 12 bases are a match to TRBD1. CDR3 protein: CASSILSPGTGGAYEQYF. CDR3 DNA sequence: TGTGCCAGTAGTATTTTATCCCCAGGGACAGGGGGCGCCTACGAGCAGTACTTC.